Here is one T cell receptor (beta chain) with its context. The data stem from a study of CD8 T cells in Susac syndrome. Random-hexamer reverse transcription was applied to roughly 0.5 to 1 ug RNA. TCRdb re-called the immunoSEQ multiplex PCR reads with MiXCR, one entry per CDR3 protein. The sample yields approximately 200,000 distinct CDR3 sequences, approximately 90% seen once. Sequences were obtained from CD8+ T cells from PBMCs. This clonotype originated in a human donor with multiple sclerosis.

The CDR3 sequence: CASREPGTGIYEQYF. CDR3 DNA sequence: TGTGCCAGCAGGGAACCCGGGACAGGGATATACGAGCAGTACTTC. The chain combines TRBV6-5 with TRBJ2-7, with 9 positions matching TRBD1. This CDR3 comprises 15 residues. V lost 6 bases, J lost 4 bases, and 10 bases stayed unmatched. CDR1 and CDR2 from the germline V gene are MNHEY and SVGAGI.